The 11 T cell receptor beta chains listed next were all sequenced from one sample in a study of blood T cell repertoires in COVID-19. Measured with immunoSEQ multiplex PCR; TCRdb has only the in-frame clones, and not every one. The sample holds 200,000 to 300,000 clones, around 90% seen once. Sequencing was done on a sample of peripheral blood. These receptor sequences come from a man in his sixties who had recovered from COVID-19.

This chain's CDR3 is CASSVGDARAVDTEAFF. For the CDR3, the DNA is TGTGCCAGCAGCGTAGGAGATGCGAGGGCGGTAGACACTGAAGCTTTCTTT. The V and J genes are TRBV9 and TRBJ1-1, with D hard to call. The CDR3 sequence is 17 residues long. Germline V gives CDR1 SGDLS, CDR2 YYNGEE. Trimming shortened V by 0 bases and J by 3 bases, and 18 bases separated the two germline ends.

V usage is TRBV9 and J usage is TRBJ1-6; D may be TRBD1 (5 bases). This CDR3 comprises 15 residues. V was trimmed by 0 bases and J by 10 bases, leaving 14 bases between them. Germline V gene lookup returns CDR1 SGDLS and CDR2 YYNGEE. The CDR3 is CASSVGQGSSSPLHF. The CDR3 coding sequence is TGTGCCAGCAGCGTAGGCCAGGGTAGTAGCTCACCCCTCCACTTT.

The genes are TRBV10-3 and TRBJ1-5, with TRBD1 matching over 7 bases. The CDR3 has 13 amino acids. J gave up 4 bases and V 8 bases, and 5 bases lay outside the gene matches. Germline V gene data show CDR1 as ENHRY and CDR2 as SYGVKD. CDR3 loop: CAIGTENNQPQHF. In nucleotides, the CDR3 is TGTGCCATCGGGACAGAAAATAATCAGCCCCAGCATTTT.

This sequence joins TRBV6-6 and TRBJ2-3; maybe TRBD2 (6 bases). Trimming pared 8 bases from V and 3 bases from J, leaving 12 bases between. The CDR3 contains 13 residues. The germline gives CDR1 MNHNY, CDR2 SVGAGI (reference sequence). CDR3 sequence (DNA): TGTGCCAGCCGACTAGACCTTACAGATACGCAGTATTTT. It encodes CASRLDLTDTQYF.

The CDR3 sequence is CASSPGTGVTEAFF. Here the CDR3 DNA reads TGCGCCAGCAGCCCGGGGACAGGGGTGACTGAAGCTTTCTTT. The rearrangement uses TRBV5-1 and TRBJ1-1; 10 positions agree with TRBD1. CDR1 and CDR2 from the germline V gene are SGHRS and YFSETQ. CDR3 size: 14 residues. The V and J ends lost 4 bases and 5 bases, in that order; junction bases with no gene match: 5.

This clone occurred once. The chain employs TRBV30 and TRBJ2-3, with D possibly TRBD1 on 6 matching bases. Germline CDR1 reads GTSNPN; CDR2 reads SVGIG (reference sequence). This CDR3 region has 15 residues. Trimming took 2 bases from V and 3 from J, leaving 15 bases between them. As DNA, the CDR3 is TGTGCCTGGAGTCAAGGGGGTTTTGGAACAGATACGCAGTATTTT. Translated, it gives CAWSQGGFGTDTQYF.

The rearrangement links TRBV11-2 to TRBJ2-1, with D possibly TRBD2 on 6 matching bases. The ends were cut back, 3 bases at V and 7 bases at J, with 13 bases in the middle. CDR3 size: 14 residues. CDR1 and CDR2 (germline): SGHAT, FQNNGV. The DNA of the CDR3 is TGTGCCAGCAGCTTCGAACCGGGGGTAAATGAGCAGTTCTTC. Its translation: CASSFEPGVNEQFF.

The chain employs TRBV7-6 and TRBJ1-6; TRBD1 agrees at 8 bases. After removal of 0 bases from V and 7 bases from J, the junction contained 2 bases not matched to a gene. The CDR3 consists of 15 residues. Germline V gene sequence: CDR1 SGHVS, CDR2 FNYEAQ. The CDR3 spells CASSLAGQVNSPLHF. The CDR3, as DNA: TGTGCCAGCAGCTTAGCGGGACAGGTGAATTCACCCCTCCACTTT.

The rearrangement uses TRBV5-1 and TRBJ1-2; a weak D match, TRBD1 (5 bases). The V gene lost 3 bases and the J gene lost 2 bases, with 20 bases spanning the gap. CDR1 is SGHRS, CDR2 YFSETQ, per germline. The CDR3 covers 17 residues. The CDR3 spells CASSWNPPGLVNYGYTF. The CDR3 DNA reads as TGCGCCAGCAGCTGGAACCCCCCGGGACTGGTCAACTATGGCTACACCTTC.

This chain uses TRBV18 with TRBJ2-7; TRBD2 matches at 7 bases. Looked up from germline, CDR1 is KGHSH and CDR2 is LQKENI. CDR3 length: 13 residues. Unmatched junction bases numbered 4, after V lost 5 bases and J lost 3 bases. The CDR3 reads CASSVASGYEQYV. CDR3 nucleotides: TGTGCCAGCTCAGTGGCTAGCGGCTACGAGCAGTACGTC.

CDR3 region: CASSFSGGFGANVLTF. For the CDR3, the DNA is TGTGCCAGCAGCTTTTCAGGGGGCTTTGGGGCCAACGTCCTGACTTTC. This chain joins TRBV7-9 and TRBJ2-6, with TRBD1 matching over 8 bases. In germline, CDR1 is SEHNR, CDR2 FQNEAQ (reference sequence). V dropped 3 bases and J dropped 3; count of bases not matched to a gene: 4. The CDR3 has 16 residues.